Each of the 21 T cell receptor beta chains below was sequenced from the same sample in a study of blood T cell dynamics during melanoma immunotherapy (dated by TCRdb to 2020 to 2021). The time point label of this sample denotes: week 3, after first cycle of checkpoint inhibitor. To prepare the library, the immunoSEQ multiplex PCR assay was applied. TCRdb holds this immuneACCESS table with in-frame rearrangements only. Some clones are missing; in checked studies, unresolved V genes explain under half, and the rest has no known cause. This sample is represented by around 15,000 clones; 94% of them were singletons. The ten biggest clones cover over 0.2% of the sample. Sequencing was performed on effector memory CD8+ T cells from blood, taken from a patient treated with checkpoint blockade. All receptors derive from a human donor with melanoma.

This chain links TRBV28 with TRBJ2-1; D is uncertain. Germline V lookup: CDR1 MDHEN, CDR2 SYDVKM. CDR3 length: 13 amino acids. Trimming pared 7 bases from V and 1 base from J, leaving 8 bases between. The CDR3 DNA reads TGTGCCAGCAACCAGGAATCCTACAATGAGCAGTTCTTC. It codes for CASNQESYNEQFF.

The chain joins TRBV4-1 to TRBJ2-5, with unresolved D. Germline CDR1 reads MGHRA; CDR2 reads YSYEKL. The CDR3 loop spans 13 amino acids. V was trimmed by 0 bases and J by 7 bases, leaving 9 bases between them. The CDR3 sequence: CASSQDFVRTQYF. The CDR3 DNA reads TGCGCCAGCAGCCAAGATTTTGTCCGGACCCAGTACTTC.

Remarks on this clone: Other DNA sequences of this sample code for an identical CDR3. The rearrangement uses TRBV6-5 and TRBJ2-2, with D unresolved. Per the germline V gene, CDR1 is MNHEY and CDR2 is SVGAGI. V gave up 0 bases and J gave up 6 bases, with 8 bases separating them. The CDR3 runs 14 residues. The CDR3 region has the DNA TGTGCCAGCAGTTACTCGGCTAGTTCCGGGGAGCTGTTTTTT. Translated, it gives CASSYSASSGELFF.

The sample holds one count of this clone. This chain uses TRBV5-6 with TRBJ2-3, with D tentatively TRBD2 (6 bases). Trimming left V 2 bases short and J 2 bases short, with 9 bases between. Germline V gene sequence: CDR1 SGHDT, CDR2 YYEEEE. The CDR3 sequence is 14 residues long. The CDR3 here is CASSFPLATDTQYF. The CDR3 region has the DNA TGTGCCAGCAGCTTCCCACTAGCCACAGATACGCAGTATTTT.

This chain uses TRBV9 with TRBJ2-1, with 11 positions matching TRBD2. Germline V gene sequence: CDR1 SGDLS, CDR2 YYNGEE. Trimming at V came to 2 bases and at J to 0 bases, leaving 7 bases not matched to a gene. The CDR3 sequence is 18 residues long. CDR3 nucleotide sequence: TGTGCCAGCAGCGTGAACCTAGCGGGAGGTAGCTCCTACAATGAGCAGTTCTTC. Translated: CASSVNLAGGSSYNEQFF.

The CDR3 loop reads CATRETGYTDTQYF. The DNA for the CDR3 is TGTGCCACCAGAGAGACAGGATACACAGATACGCAGTATTTT. This chain links TRBV15 with TRBJ2-3, with D perhaps matching TRBD1 (6 bases). CDR1 and CDR2 from the germline V gene are LNHNV and YYDKDF (reference sequence). V lost 6 bases to trimming and J lost 2 bases, with 12 bases between them. The CDR3 totals 14 residues.

The chain links TRBV28 to TRBJ2-2, with TRBD2 matching over 8 bases. Germline values: CDR1 MDHEN, CDR2 SYDVKM. This CDR3 has 16 residues. Trimming removed 5 bases from V and 0 bases from J; junction bases left unmatched: 5. CDR3 loop: CASSRRGGANTGELFF. The CDR3 DNA reads as TGTGCCAGCAGTCGTCGGGGGGGCGCGAACACCGGGGAGCTGTTTTTT.

This clone was recorded once. The chain recombines TRBV29-1 with TRBJ2-1; weak D call: TRBD2 (5 bases). With 6 bases removed from V and 4 bases from J, the gap between germline ends came to 10 bases. The CDR3 is 12 residues long. The V gene's germline CDR1 is SQVTM and CDR2 ANQGSEA. The CDR3 loop reads CSVPVAYNEQFF. The CDR3 DNA reads as TGCAGCGTACCGGTAGCGTACAATGAGCAGTTCTTC.

The chain joins TRBV9 to TRBJ2-3; D assignment may be TRBD1 or TRBD2 (5 bases each). The CDR3 loop spans 14 amino acids. The germline V and J ends were trimmed by 1 base and 2 bases, with 8 bases remaining between them. Germline V gene data show CDR1 as SGDLS and CDR2 as YYNGEE. The CDR3 nucleotides are TGTGCCAGCAGCGTATCGGGGACCACAGATACGCAGTATTTT. The encoded protein is CASSVSGTTDTQYF.

The V and J genes are TRBV16 and TRBJ2-7; 7 bases map to TRBD2. The CDR3 is 16 amino acids. V lost 2 bases to trimming and J lost 1 base; unmatched junction nucleotides: 8. CDR1 is KGHSY and CDR2 is FQNENV in the germline V gene. The CDR3 nucleotides are TGTGCCAGCAGCCAAACAAAGTGGGAGGGGTCCTACGAGCAGTACTTC. Translated, it gives CASSQTKWEGSYEQYF.

V and J are TRBV10-3 and TRBJ2-3, with 11 bases matching TRBD2. Per germline, CDR1 ENHRY and CDR2 SYGVKD. The V segment lost 6 bases and the J segment 5 bases; nucleotides outside the gene matches: 7. CDR3 length: 15 amino acids. In nucleotides, the CDR3 is TGTGCCATCAGCGTAGCGGGAGGGCCGGGAGATACGCAGTATTTT. It specifies CAISVAGGPGDTQYF.

The rearrangement uses TRBV28 and TRBJ2-5, with D tentatively TRBD1 or TRBD2 (5 bases each). Trimming stripped 3 bases from V and 5 bases from J, with 7 bases between. There are 12 residues in the CDR3. The germline gives CDR1 MDHEN, CDR2 SYDVKM. CDR3 DNA sequence: TGTGCCAGCAGTTTTGAGGGGGAGACCCAGTACTTC. Protein: CASSFEGETQYF.

The rearrangement joins TRBV27 to TRBJ2-1; D remains unclear. The CDR3 extends over 16 amino acids. Trimming stripped 7 bases from V and 2 bases from J, with 18 bases between. Per the germline V gene, CDR1 is MNHEY and CDR2 is SMNVEV (reference sequence). CDR3 sequence: CASTRSTDGTYNEQFF. Written as DNA, the CDR3 is TGTGCCAGCACCCGATCTACGGACGGAACCTACAATGAGCAGTTCTTC.

The chain uses TRBV7-9 and TRBJ1-4; D may be TRBD1 (5 bases). V was trimmed by 5 bases and J by 5 bases, leaving 21 bases between them. The CDR3 loop spans 17 amino acids. CDR1 and CDR2 (germline): SEHNR, FQNEAQ (reference sequence). The DNA of the CDR3 is TGTGCCAGCAGCCCATCCGGGGGGGAACGGGCGAATGAAAAACTGTTTTTT. This encodes CASSPSGGERANEKLFF.

The chain uses TRBV6-1 and TRBJ2-7; 10 nucleotides match TRBD1. The CDR3 runs 15 residues. V gave up 6 bases and J gave up 4 bases; unmatched junction bases: 9. CDR1 and CDR2 from the germline V gene are MNHNS and SASEGT. The CDR3 reads CASSPTGQGRYEQYF. CDR3 sequence (DNA): TGTGCCAGCAGCCCTACGGGACAGGGGCGTTACGAGCAGTACTTC.

This chain's CDR3 is CASSLGGVKRNEQFF. CDR3 in DNA: TGCGCCAGCAGCTTGGGGGGAGTAAAGCGCAATGAGCAGTTCTTC. This chain joins TRBV5-1 and TRBJ2-1; TRBD2 is a possible D gene (5 bases). Trimming took 0 bases from V and 6 from J, leaving 13 bases between them. This CDR3 is 15 amino acids long. CDR1 and CDR2 (germline): SGHRS, YFSETQ.

This chain uses TRBV7-6 with TRBJ2-2; no clear D. The CDR3 runs to 14 residues. Trimming pared 3 bases from V and 3 bases from J, leaving 8 bases between. Per the germline V gene, CDR1 is SGHVS and CDR2 is FNYEAQ. The CDR3 coding sequence is TGTGCCAGCAGCTTCCGTGGGGACACCGGGGAGCTGTTTTTT. As protein: CASSFRGDTGELFF.

CDR3 amino acids: CASSIELAEVPRTDTQYF. DNA for the CDR3: TGTGCCAGTAGTATAGAACTAGCGGAGGTCCCTCGCACAGATACGCAGTATTTT. The chain couples TRBV19 to TRBJ2-3, with TRBD2 matching over 8 bases. With 0 bases clipped from V and 1 base from J, the junction kept 9 bases outside the gene matches. The germline CDR1 and CDR2 sequences are LNHDA and SQIVND (reference sequence). This CDR3 has 18 amino acids. Together with reference TRBV19 and TRBJ2-3, the CDR3 gives the full variable domain: DGGITQSPKYLFRKEGQNVTLSCEQNLNHDAMYWYRQDPGQGLRLIYYSQIVNDFQKGDIAEGYSVSREKKESFPLTVTSAQKNPTAFYLCASSIELAEVPRTDTQYFGPGTRLTVL.

V is TRBV2 and J is TRBJ1-1; a possible D gene is TRBD1 (6 bases). The V gene lost 7 bases and the J gene lost 6 bases, with 12 bases spanning the gap. The CDR3 consists of 12 residues. Germline CDR1 reads SNHLY; CDR2 reads FYNNEI. CDR3 in DNA: TGTGCCAGCACTAAAAACAGGGCTGAAGCTTTCTTT. Its protein is CASTKNRAEAFF.

This chain uses TRBV27 with TRBJ2-3; 9 bases align to TRBD1. The CDR3 is 15 residues long. V lost 1 base to trimming and J lost 3 bases; unmatched junction nucleotides: 2. CDR1 is MNHEY and CDR2 is SMNVEV in the germline V gene (reference sequence). The CDR3 is CASSLYRGRTDTQYF. The CDR3 region has the DNA TGTGCCAGCAGTTTATACAGGGGGCGGACAGATACGCAGTATTTT.

This clone was counted a single time. This chain links TRBV6-5 with TRBJ2-7, with 7 bases fitting TRBD2. The ends lost 7 bases at V and 7 bases at J; junction bases unmatched: 16. The CDR3 spans 15 residues. CDR1 and CDR2 (germline): MNHEY, SVGAGI. The CDR3 is CASTDSGSLLGEQYF. In DNA form, the CDR3 reads TGTGCCAGCACCGATAGCGGGTCCCTGCTTGGAGAGCAGTACTTC.